This passage covers 16 T cell receptor beta chains from one sample sequenced in a study of blood T cell repertoires in COVID-19. Assay: immunoSEQ multiplex PCR; the TCRdb copy retains only in-frame clones and omits some. The data show around 100,000 clones, 80% to 90% seen once. Sequenced input: peripheral blood. These TCRs come from a human donor in a cohort sampled during active COVID-19.

The chain recombines TRBV29-1 with TRBJ2-7; possibly TRBD1 for D (5 bases). The CDR3 covers 11 residues. Germline V gives CDR1 SQVTM, CDR2 ANQGSEA. CDR3 amino acids: CRPKGFHEQYF. In DNA, the CDR3 is TGCAGGCCCAAGGGGTTCCACGAGCAGTACTTC.

V gene TRBV10-2 combines with J gene TRBJ1-3; 9 bases are a match to TRBD1. Germline V gives CDR1 WSHSY, CDR2 SAAADI. V was clipped by 2 bases and J by 0 bases; unmatched bases: 2. The CDR3 is 16 residues long. Here the CDR3 reads CASSERDRVSGNTIYF. The CDR3 DNA sequence: TGCGCCAGCAGTGAGCGGGACAGGGTCTCTGGAAACACCATATATTTT.

The J gene is TRBJ1-4, the V gene TRBV18; D is perhaps TRBD1 (5 bases). Trimming took 3 bases from V and 5 from J, leaving 10 bases between them. Germline V gene lookup returns CDR1 KGHSH and CDR2 LQKENI. The CDR3 loop spans 14 amino acids. For the CDR3, the DNA is TGTGCCAGCTCACCTGCCAGGGCCAATGAAAAACTGTTTTTT. Protein sequence: CASSPARANEKLFF.

This chain joins TRBV5-1 and TRBJ2-5; a weak D match, TRBD1 (5 bases). This CDR3 region has 12 residues. Trimming shortened V by 2 bases and J by 3 bases, and 5 bases separated the two germline ends. Germline assignment: CDR1 SGHRS and CDR2 YFSETQ. The CDR3 loop is CASSFREETQYF. The CDR3 DNA reads as TGCGCCAGCAGCTTCAGGGAAGAGACCCAGTACTTC.

V usage is TRBV6-1 and J usage is TRBJ2-7, with 7 positions matching TRBD1. Germline V CDR1 and CDR2: MNHNS, SASEGT. CDR3 length: 15 amino acids. With 1 base clipped from V and 3 bases from J, the junction kept 6 bases outside the gene matches. CDR3 sequence reads: CASSEVAQGNYEQYF. The CDR3 region has the DNA TGTGCCAGCAGTGAAGTAGCACAGGGGAACTACGAGCAGTACTTC.

The chain couples TRBV30 to TRBJ1-6; D is perhaps TRBD1 (6 bases). The V gene's germline CDR1 is GTSNPN and CDR2 SVGIG (reference sequence). The V gene lost 2 bases and the J gene lost 9 bases, with 11 bases spanning the gap. There are 13 residues in the CDR3. DNA of the CDR3: TGTGCCTGGAGTTTACAGGGAATTTCACCCCTCCACTTT. As protein: CAWSLQGISPLHF.

The chain employs TRBV7-9 and TRBJ1-2, with a tentative D call TRBD1 (5 bases). The CDR3 is 14 amino acids. Per the germline V gene, CDR1 is SEHNR and CDR2 is FQNEAQ (reference sequence). V gave up 5 bases and J gave up 4 bases, with 14 bases separating them. CDR3 protein: CASSQSRQSYGYTF. DNA for the CDR3: TGTGCCAGCAGCCAGTCCCGACAGAGCTATGGCTACACCTTC.

The gene calls are TRBV2 and TRBJ2-2, with TRBD1 as a possible D gene (6 bases). This CDR3 comprises 17 residues. CDR1 is SNHLY, CDR2 FYNNEI, per germline. Trimming shortened V by 4 bases and J by 5 bases, and 20 bases separated the two germline ends. CDR3: CASSVPPGHPRTGELFF. In DNA, the CDR3 is TGTGCCAGCAGTGTACCTCCGGGACACCCTAGGACCGGGGAGCTGTTTTTT.

This rearrangement joins TRBV28 to TRBJ2-7; 8 bases line up with TRBD2. The CDR3 consists of 14 residues. Germline values: CDR1 MDHEN, CDR2 SYDVKM. The V segment lost 5 bases and the J segment 7 bases; nucleotides outside the gene matches: 10. The CDR3 DNA follows: TGTGCCAGCAGTGGGGGGACTAGACCGGGAGAGCAGTACTTC. Translating it yields CASSGGTRPGEQYF.

The V gene is TRBV6-2 or TRBV6-3, the J gene TRBJ1-2; perhaps TRBD1 as D (5 bases). The germline V gene encodes CDR1 MNHEY and CDR2 SVGEGT. This CDR3 region has 14 residues. V shed 5 bases and J shed 4 bases, with 14 bases lying between them. The CDR3 region is CASSRDGGFYGYTF. For the CDR3, the DNA is TGTGCCAGCAGTCGGGACGGGGGATTCTATGGCTACACCTTC.

The genes are TRBV28 and TRBJ1-6, with 7 bases fitting TRBD1. V dropped 5 bases and J dropped 14; count of bases not matched to a gene: 9. From germline, CDR1 is MDHEN and CDR2 SYDVKM. The length of the CDR3 is 13 residues. The CDR3 region is CASSQVDRASLHF. The DNA of the CDR3 is TGTGCCAGCAGTCAGGTTGACAGGGCATCCCTCCACTTT.

This clone has a handful of counts. The chain links TRBV4-1 to TRBJ2-7; TRBD1 agrees at 10 bases. Trimming cost V 4 bases and J 6 bases; bases outside gene matches: 9. The germline V gene encodes CDR1 MGHRA and CDR2 YSYEKL. This CDR3 spans 15 amino acids. The CDR3 nucleotides are TGCGCCAGCAGCCCTACTCTGGGACAGGGGACCGAGCAGTACTTC. Protein product: CASSPTLGQGTEQYF.

The chain recombines TRBV15 with TRBJ2-5; D is unresolved. Trimming removed 0 bases from V and 1 base from J, with 9 bases in between. The V gene's germline CDR1 is LNHNV and CDR2 YYDKDF (reference sequence). This CDR3 is built from 15 residues. In DNA form, the CDR3 reads TGTGCCACCAGCAGAGATAATCCTTCCCAAGAGACCCAGTACTTC. Its protein product is CATSRDNPSQETQYF.

The rearrangement links TRBV5-8 to TRBJ2-1; 12 nucleotides match TRBD1. This CDR3 contains 15 residues. Trimming removed 4 bases from V and 5 bases from J; junction bases left unmatched: 4. The germline gives CDR1 SGHTS, CDR2 YDEGEE. The CDR3 protein is CASSGGTGGHNEQFF. The CDR3 bases are TGTGCCAGCAGCGGCGGGACAGGGGGCCACAATGAGCAGTTCTTC.

The V call is TRBV2, the J call TRBJ1-2; TRBD1 agrees at 7 bases. The CDR3 totals 13 residues. The V gene's germline CDR1 is SNHLY and CDR2 FYNNEI. The V and J ends lost 7 bases and 2 bases, in that order; junction bases with no gene match: 4. The CDR3 nucleotides read TGTGCCAGCATAGGACAGGAGAACTATGGCTACACCTTC. It specifies CASIGQENYGYTF.

The CDR3 bases are TGTGCCAGCAGCCCACCCGAGGGGGACAGGGTGAGGTTCGAAGAGACCCAGTACTTC. It yields the protein CASSPPEGDRVRFEETQYF. The V gene is TRBV7-8, the J gene TRBJ2-5, with 9 bases aligning to TRBD1. CDR3 length: 19 residues. Per the germline V gene, CDR1 is SGHVS and CDR2 is FQNEAQ. V shed 5 bases and J 3 bases; nucleotides not matched to a gene: 19.